This TCR beta chain was documented in a study of blood T cell repertoires in COVID-19. Clones were read by immunoSEQ multiplex PCR, and TCRdb kept only the in-frame ones, dropping some. The sample lists some 73,000 clones; 70% to 75% were seen once. Germline V gene sequence: CDR1 LGHNA, CDR2 YNFKEQ. The length of the CDR3 is 16 residues. V lost 0 bases and J 0 bases, leaving 8 bases between the germline ends. Sequencing was performed on peripheral blood. The TCR comes from a man in his sixties with acute or convalescent COVID-19. This chain joins TRBV4-2 and TRBJ2-2, with D possibly TRBD1 on 6 matching bases. The CDR3 nucleotides are TGTGCCAGCAGCCAAGAGGGGACAACGAACACCGGGGAGCTGTTTTTT. Its protein is CASSQEGTTNTGELFF.